This T cell receptor (beta chain) comes out of a study of cytomegalovirus exposure and HLA in healthy donors. Study-level information: Earlier results showed some 120 million unique TCR beta sequences derived from some 190 million T cells. The Caucasian-associated ancestry cluster contained 65% to 85% of the 300 to 450 genotyped donors. General observations from the study: What a later analysis reportedly showed was that an Asian-associated ancestry cluster had fewer N-insertions than the approximately 670-donor mean.

As concerns this clone: Its cognate antigen is unknown.

In the PCR, 60 Vbeta and 13 Jbeta primers were used. Assay: immunoSEQ multiplex PCR; the TCRdb copy retains only in-frame clones and omits some. In the table there are approximately 190,000 clones, around 83% of which are singletons. From germline, CDR1 is SGHRS and CDR2 YFSETQ. This CDR3 has 16 residues. The junction had 11 bases not matched to a gene; V was cut back by 3 bases and J by 3 bases. Donors in the study were healthy people who gave bone marrow. J is TRBJ2-7 and V is TRBV5-1; 8 bases match TRBD2. Sequencing was done on a sample of PBMCs. The TCR comes from a man aged 40-55 years in good health and CMV-seropositive. Here the CDR3 DNA reads TGCGCCAGCAGCTCTGGAGCGGGAGTTGTAGGCTACGAGCAGTACTTC. Translation gives CASSSGAGVVGYEQYF.